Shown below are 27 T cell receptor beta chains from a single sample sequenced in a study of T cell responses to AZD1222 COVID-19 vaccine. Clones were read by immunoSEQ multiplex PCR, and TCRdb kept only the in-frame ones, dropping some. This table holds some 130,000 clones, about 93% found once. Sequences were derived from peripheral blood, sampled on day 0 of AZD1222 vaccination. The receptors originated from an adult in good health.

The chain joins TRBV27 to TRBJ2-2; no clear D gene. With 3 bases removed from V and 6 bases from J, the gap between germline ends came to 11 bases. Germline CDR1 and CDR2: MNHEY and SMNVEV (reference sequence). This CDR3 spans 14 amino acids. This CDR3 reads CASSFGWSPGELFF. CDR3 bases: TGTGCCAGCAGTTTTGGTTGGAGTCCCGGGGAGCTGTTTTTT.

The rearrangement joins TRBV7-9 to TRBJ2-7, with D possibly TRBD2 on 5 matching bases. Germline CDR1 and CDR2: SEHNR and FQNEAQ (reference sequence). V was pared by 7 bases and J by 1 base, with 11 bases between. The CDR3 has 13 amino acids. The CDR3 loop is CASNDGESYEQYF. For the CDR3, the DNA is TGTGCCAGCAACGACGGGGAATCCTACGAGCAGTACTTC.

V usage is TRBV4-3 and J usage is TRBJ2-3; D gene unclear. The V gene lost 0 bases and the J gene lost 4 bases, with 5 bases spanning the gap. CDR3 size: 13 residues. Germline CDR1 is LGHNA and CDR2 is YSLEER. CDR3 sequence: CASSQDFSDTQYF. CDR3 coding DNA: TGCGCCAGCAGCCAAGATTTCTCAGATACGCAGTATTTT.

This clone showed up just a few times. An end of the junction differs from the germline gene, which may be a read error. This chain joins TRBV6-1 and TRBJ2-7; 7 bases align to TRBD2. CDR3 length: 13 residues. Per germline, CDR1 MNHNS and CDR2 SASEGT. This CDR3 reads CASSQAGTYEQYF. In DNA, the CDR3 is TGTGCCAGCAGTCAAGCGGGGACCTACGAGCAGTACTTC.

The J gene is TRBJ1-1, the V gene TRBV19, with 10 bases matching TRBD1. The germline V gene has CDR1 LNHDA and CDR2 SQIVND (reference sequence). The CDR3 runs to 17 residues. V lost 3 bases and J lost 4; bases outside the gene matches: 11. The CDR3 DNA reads TGTGCCAGTAGTATTGCCGACAGGGGGCATTTAAGCACTGAAGCTTTCTTT. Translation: CASSIADRGHLSTEAFF.

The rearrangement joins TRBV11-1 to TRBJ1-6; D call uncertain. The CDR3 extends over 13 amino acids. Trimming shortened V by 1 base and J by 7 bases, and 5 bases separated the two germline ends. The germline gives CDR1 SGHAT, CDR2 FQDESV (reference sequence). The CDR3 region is CASSLGANSPLHF. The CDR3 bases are TGTGCCAGCAGCTTAGGTGCCAATTCACCCCTCCACTTT.

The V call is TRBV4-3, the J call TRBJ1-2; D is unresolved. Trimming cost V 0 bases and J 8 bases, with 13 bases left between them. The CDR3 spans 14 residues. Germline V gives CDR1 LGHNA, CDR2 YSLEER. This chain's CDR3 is CASSQEYGAVGYTF. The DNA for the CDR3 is TGCGCCAGCAGCCAAGAATACGGAGCGGTAGGCTACACCTTC.

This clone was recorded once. DNA for the CDR3: TGTGCCAGCAGCCAAGTCTCGCCTGGCGGGTATGGCTACACCTTC. Amino acids: CASSQVSPGGYGYTF. The chain is built from TRBV4-2 and TRBJ1-2; D is uncertain. This CDR3 has 15 amino acids. Trimming removed 1 base at V and 5 bases at J, with 14 bases between. CDR1 and CDR2 from the germline V gene are LGHNA and YNFKEQ.

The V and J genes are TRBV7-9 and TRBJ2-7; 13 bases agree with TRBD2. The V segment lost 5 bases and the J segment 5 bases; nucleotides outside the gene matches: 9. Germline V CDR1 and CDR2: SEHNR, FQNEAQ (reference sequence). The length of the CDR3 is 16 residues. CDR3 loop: CASSGRLAGGSDEQYF. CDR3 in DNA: TGTGCCAGCAGCGGACGACTAGCGGGAGGTTCTGACGAGCAGTACTTC.

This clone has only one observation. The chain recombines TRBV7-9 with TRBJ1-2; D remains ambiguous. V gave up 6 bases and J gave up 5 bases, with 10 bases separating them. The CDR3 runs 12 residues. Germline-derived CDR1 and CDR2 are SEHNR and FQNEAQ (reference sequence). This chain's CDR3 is CASRGGNYGYTF. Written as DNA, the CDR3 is TGTGCCAGCAGAGGCGGAAATTATGGCTACACCTTC.

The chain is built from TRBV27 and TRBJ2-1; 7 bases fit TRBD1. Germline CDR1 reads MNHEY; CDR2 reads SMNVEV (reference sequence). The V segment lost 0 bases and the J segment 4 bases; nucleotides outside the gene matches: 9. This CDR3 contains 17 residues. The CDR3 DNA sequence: TGTGCCAGCAGTTTATCGTCCGGACAGGAGGTATACAATGAGCAGTTCTTC. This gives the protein CASSLSSGQEVYNEQFF.

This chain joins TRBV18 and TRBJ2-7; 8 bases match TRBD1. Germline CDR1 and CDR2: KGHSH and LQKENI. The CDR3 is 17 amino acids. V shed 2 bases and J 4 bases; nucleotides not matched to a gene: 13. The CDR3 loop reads CASSPIPPGQGRYEQYF. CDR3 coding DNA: TGTGCCAGCTCACCAATTCCACCAGGACAGGGAAGGTACGAGCAGTACTTC.

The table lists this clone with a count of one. CDR3 residues: CASSLGQASGNTIYF. The CDR3, as DNA: TGTGCCAGCAGCCTTGGACAGGCCTCTGGAAACACCATATATTTT. This sequence joins TRBV6-5 and TRBJ1-3; TRBD1 agrees at 7 bases. CDR3 length: 15 amino acids. Germline V gene sequence: CDR1 MNHEY, CDR2 SVGAGI. V dropped 6 bases and J dropped 0; count of bases not matched to a gene: 5.

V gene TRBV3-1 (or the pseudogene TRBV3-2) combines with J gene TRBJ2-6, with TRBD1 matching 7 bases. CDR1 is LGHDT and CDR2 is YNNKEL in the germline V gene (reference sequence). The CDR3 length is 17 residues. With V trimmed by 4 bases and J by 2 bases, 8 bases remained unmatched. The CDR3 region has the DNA TGTGCCAGCAGCCCAGTACAGGGGTGGGCTGGGGCCAACGTCCTGACTTTC. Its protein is CASSPVQGWAGANVLTF.

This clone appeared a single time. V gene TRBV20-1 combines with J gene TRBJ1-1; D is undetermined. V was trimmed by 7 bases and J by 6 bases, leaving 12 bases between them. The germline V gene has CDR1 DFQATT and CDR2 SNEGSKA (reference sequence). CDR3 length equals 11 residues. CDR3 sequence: CSVAIPPEAFF. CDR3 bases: TGCAGTGTTGCAATACCCCCTGAAGCTTTCTTT.

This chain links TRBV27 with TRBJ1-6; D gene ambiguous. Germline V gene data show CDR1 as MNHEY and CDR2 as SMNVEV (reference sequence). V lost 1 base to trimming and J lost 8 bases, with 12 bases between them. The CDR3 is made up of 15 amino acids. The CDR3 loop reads CASSLLYRRDSPLHF. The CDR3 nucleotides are TGTGCCAGCAGTTTATTGTACCGGAGGGATTCACCCCTCCACTTT.

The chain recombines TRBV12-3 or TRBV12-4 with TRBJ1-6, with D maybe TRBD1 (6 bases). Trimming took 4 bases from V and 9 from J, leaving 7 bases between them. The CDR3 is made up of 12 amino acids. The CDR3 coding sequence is TGTGCCAGCAGTTACAGGGTTTCACCCCTCCACTTT. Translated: CASSYRVSPLHF.

CDR3 residues: CASSGPLTGLNTEAFF. The CDR3 DNA is TGTGCCAGCTCAGGGCCCTTGACAGGGCTTAACACTGAAGCTTTCTTT. This chain links TRBV18 with TRBJ1-1, with 7 positions matching TRBD1. The CDR3 is made up of 16 amino acids. The J segment lost 2 bases and the V segment lost 5 bases, leaving 11 bases of the junction unmatched. CDR1 is KGHSH, CDR2 LQKENI, per germline.

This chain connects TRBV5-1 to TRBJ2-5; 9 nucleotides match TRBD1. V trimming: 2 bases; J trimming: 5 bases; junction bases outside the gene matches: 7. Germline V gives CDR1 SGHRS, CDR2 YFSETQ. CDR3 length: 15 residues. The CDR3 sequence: CASSFNGQGLETQYF. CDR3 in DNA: TGCGCCAGCAGCTTTAATGGACAGGGGTTGGAGACCCAGTACTTC.

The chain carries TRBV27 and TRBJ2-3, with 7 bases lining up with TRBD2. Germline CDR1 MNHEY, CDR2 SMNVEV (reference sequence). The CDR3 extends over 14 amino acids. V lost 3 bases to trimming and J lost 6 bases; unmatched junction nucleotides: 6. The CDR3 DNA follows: TGTGCCAGCAGTTTTGGGGGGGGAATGGATACGCAGTATTTT. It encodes CASSFGGGMDTQYF.

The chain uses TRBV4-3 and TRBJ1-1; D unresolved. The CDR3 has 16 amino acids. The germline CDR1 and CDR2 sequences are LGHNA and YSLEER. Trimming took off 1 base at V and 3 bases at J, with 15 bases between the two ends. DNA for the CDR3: TGCGCCAGCAGCCAAGTATGGGAGATCGGGGACACTGAAGCTTTCTTT. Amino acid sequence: CASSQVWEIGDTEAFF.

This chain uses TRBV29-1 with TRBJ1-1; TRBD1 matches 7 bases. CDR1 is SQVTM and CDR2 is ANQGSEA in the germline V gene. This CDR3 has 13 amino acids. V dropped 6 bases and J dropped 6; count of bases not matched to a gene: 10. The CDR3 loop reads CSVVTTGAAEAFF. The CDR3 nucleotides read TGCAGCGTAGTTACTACAGGGGCCGCTGAAGCTTTCTTT.

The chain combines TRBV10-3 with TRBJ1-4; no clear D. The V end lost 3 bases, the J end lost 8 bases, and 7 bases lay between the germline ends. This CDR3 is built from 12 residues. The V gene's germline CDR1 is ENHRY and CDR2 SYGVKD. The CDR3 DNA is TGTGCCATCAGTGACGGAGCCGAAAAACTGTTTTTT. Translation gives CAISDGAEKLFF.

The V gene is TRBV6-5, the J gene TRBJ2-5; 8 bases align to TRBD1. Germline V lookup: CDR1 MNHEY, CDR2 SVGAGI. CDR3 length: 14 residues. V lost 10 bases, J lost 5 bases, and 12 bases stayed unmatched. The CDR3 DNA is TGTGCCATCCCGACAGGGGTCGCTTTGGAGACCCAGTACTTC. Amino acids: CAIPTGVALETQYF.

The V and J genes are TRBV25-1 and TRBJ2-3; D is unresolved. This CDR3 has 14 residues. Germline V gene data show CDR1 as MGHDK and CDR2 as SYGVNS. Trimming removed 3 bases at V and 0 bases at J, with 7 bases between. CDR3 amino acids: CASSEVDSTDTQYF. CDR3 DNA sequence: TGTGCCAGCAGTGAGGTAGATAGCACAGATACGCAGTATTTT. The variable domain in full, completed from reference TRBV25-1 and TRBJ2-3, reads EADIYQTPRYLVIGTGKKITLECSQTMGHDKMYWYQQDPGMELHLIHYSYGVNSTEKGDLSSESTVSRIRTEHFPLTLESARPSHTSQYLCASSEVDSTDTQYFGPGTRLTVL.

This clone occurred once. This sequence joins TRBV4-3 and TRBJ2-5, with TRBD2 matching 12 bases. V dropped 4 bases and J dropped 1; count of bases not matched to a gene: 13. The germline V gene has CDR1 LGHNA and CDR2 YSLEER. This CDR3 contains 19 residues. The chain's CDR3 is CASSRSGTSGSGAQETQYF. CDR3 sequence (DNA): TGCGCCAGCAGCCGATCCGGGACTAGCGGGTCTGGGGCCCAAGAGACCCAGTACTTC.

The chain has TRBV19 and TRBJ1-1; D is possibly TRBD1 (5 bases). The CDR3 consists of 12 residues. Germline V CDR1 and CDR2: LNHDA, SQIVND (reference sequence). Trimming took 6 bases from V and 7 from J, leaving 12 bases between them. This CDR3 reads CASSGGTLEAFF. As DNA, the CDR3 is TGTGCCAGTAGCGGGGGGACCCTTGAAGCTTTCTTT.